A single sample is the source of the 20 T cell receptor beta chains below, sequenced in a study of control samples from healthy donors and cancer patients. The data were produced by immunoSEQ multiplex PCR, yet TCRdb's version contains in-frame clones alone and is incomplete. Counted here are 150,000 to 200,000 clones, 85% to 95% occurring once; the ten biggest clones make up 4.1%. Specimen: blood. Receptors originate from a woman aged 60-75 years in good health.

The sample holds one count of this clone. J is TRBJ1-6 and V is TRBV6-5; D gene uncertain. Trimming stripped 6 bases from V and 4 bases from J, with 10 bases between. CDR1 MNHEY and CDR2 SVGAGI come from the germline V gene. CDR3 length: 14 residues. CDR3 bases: TGTGCCAGCAGACGGACTGATTATAATTCACCCCTCCACTTT. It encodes CASRRTDYNSPLHF.

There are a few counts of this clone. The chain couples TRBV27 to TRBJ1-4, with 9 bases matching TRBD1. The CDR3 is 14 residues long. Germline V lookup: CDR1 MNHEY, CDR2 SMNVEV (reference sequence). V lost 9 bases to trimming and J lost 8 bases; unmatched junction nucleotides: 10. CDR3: CASSPGQGREKLFF. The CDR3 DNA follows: TGTGCCAGTTCTCCGGGACAGGGTAGGGAAAAACTGTTTTTT.

CDR3 coding DNA: TGTGCCAGCAGTTTCCGACAGGGGATCTACGAGCAGTACTTC. Its protein product is CASSFRQGIYEQYF. This rearrangement joins TRBV27 to TRBJ2-7; 8 bases agree with TRBD1. The V gene end was trimmed by 3 bases and the J gene end by 3 bases; junction bases not matched to a gene: 4. The CDR3 extends over 14 amino acids. Germline assignment: CDR1 MNHEY and CDR2 SMNVEV (reference sequence).

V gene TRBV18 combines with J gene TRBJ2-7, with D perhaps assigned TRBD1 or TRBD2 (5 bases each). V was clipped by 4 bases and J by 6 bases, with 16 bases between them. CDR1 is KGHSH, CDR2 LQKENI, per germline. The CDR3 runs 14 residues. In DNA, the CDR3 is TGTGCCAGCTCACTTTACGGGGATGGGGGCGAGCAGTACTTC. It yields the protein CASSLYGDGGEQYF.

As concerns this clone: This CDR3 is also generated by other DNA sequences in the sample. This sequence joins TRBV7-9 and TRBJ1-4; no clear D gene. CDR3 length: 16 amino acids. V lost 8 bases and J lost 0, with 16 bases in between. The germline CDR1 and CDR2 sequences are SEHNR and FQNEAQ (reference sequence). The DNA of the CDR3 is TGTGCCAGCTCCTTAGGGCTTGATCCAACTAATGAAAAACTGTTTTTT. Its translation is CASSLGLDPTNEKLFF.

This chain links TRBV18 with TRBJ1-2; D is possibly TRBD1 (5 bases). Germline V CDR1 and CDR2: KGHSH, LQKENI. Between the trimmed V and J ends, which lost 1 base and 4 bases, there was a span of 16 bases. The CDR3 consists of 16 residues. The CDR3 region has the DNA TGTGCCAGCTCACCACTACAAACCAGGGTGGCCTATGGCTACACCTTC. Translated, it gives CASSPLQTRVAYGYTF.

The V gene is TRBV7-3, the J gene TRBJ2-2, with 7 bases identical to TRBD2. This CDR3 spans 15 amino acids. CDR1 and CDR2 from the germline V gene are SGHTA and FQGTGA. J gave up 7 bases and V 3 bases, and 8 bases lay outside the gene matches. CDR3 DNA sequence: TGTGCCAGCAGCTTCGGGCGGGGGTTCGGCGGGGAGCTGTTTTTT. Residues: CASSFGRGFGGELFF.

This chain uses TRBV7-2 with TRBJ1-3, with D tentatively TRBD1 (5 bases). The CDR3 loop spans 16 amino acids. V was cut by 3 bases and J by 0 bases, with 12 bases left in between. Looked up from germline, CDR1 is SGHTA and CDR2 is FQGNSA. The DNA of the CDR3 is TGTGCCAGCAGCTTCATGGGACGGAACTCTGGAAACACCATATATTTT. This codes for CASSFMGRNSGNTIYF.

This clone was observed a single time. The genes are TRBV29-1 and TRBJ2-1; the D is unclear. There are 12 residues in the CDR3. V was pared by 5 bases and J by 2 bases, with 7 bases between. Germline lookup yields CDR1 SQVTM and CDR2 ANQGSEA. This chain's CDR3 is CSVTNTYNEQFF. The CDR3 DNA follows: TGCAGCGTTACGAACACCTACAATGAGCAGTTCTTC.

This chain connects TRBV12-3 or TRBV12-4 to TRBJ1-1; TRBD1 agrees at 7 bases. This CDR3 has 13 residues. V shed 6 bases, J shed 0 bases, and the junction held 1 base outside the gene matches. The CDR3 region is CASSTGVNTEAFF. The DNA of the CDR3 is TGTGCCAGCAGCACAGGGGTGAACACTGAAGCTTTCTTT.

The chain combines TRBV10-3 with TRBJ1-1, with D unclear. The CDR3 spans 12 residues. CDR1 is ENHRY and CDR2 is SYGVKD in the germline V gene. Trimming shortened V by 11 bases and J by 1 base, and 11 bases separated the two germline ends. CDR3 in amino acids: CAAGIGNTEAFF. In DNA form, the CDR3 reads TGTGCCGCCGGCATCGGGAACACTGAAGCTTTCTTT.

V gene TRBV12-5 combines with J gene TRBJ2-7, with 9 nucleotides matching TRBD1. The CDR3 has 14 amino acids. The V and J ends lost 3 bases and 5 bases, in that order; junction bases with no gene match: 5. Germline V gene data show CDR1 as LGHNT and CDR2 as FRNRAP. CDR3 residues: CASGFQGQGDEQYF. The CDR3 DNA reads TGTGCTAGTGGTTTTCAGGGACAGGGTGACGAGCAGTACTTC. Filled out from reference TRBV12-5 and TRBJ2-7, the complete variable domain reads DARVTQTPRHKVTEMGQEVTMRCQPILGHNTVFWYRQTMMQGLELLAYFRNRAPLDDSGMPKDRFSAEMPDATLATLKIQPSEPRDSAVYFCASGFQGQGDEQYFGPGTRLTVT.

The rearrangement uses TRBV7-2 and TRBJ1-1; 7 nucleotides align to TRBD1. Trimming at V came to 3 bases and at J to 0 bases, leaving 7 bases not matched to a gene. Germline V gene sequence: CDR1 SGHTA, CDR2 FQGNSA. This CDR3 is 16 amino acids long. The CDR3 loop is CASSFSGTVVNTEAFF. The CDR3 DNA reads TGTGCCAGCAGCTTCTCCGGGACAGTGGTGAACACTGAAGCTTTCTTT.

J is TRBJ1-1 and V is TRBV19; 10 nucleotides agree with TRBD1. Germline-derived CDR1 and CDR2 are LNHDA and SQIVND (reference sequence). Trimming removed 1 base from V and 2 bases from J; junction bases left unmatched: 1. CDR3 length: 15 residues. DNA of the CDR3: TGTGCCAGTAGTATAGGGACAGGGGGTAACACTGAAGCTTTCTTT. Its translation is CASSIGTGGNTEAFF.

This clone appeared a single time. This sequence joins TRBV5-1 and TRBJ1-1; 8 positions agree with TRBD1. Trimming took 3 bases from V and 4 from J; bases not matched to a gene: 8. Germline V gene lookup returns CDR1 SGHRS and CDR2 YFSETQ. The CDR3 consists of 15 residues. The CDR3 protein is CASSSTGGRLTEAFF. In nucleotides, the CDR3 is TGCGCCAGCAGCTCTACAGGGGGAAGACTCACTGAAGCTTTCTTT.

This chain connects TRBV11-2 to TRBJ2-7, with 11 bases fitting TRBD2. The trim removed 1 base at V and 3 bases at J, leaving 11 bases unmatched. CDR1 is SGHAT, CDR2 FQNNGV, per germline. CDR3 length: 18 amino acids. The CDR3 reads CASSLAVVGTSGHYEQYF. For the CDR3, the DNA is TGTGCCAGCAGCTTAGCGGTGGTCGGGACTAGCGGACACTACGAGCAGTACTTC.

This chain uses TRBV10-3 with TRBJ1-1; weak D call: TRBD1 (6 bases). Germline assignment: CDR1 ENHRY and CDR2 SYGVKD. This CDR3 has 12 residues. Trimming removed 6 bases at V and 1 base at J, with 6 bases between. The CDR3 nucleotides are TGTGCCATCAGCAGGGGGAACACTGAAGCTTTCTTT. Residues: CAISRGNTEAFF.

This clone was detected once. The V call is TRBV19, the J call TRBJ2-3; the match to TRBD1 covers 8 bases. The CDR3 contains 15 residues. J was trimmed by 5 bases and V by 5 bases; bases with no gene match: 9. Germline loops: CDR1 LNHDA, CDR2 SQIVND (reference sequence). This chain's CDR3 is CASSSDREWEDTQYF. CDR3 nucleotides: TGTGCCAGTAGTTCGGACAGGGAGTGGGAAGATACGCAGTATTTT.

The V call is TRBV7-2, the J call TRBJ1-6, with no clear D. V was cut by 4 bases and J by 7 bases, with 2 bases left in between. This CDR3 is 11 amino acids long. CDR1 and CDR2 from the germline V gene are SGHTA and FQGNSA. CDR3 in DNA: TGTGCCAGCAGCTCGAATTCACCCCTCCACTTT. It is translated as CASSSNSPLHF.

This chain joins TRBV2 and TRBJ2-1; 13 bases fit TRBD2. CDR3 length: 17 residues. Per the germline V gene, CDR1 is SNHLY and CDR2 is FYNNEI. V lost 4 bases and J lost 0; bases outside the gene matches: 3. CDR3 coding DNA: TGTGCCAGCAGTGGACTAGCGGGGGGTTTCTCCTACAATGAGCAGTTCTTC. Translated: CASSGLAGGFSYNEQFF.